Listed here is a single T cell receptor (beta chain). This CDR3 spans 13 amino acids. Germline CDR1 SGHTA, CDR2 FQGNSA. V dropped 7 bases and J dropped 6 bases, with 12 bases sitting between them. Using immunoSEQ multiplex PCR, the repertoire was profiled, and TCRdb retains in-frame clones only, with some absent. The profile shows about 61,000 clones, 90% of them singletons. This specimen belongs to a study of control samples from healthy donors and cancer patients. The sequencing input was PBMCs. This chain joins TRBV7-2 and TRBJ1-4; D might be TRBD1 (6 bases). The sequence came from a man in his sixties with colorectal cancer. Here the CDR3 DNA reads TGTGCCAGCACAGGGACAACCCATGAAAAACTGTTTTTT. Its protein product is CASTGTTHEKLFF.